What follows is one TCR beta chain and its context. The sample originates from a study of blood T cell repertoires in COVID-19. The CDR3 is 17 amino acids. V trimming: 0 bases; J trimming: 2 bases; junction bases outside the gene matches: 10. CDR1 and CDR2 (germline): SGDLS, YYNGEE. The method was immunoSEQ multiplex PCR; TCRdb's version includes in-frame clones alone and lacks a portion of them. This sample has 120,000 to 150,000 clones, with approximately 90% found just once. This chain uses TRBV9 with TRBJ2-7, with 8 bases matching TRBD2. The sample comprised PBMCs or T cells enriched from blood (not recorded which). This clonotype was sampled from a woman in her 30s with acute COVID-19. CDR3 sequence reads: CASSVDGAGLVAYEQYF. DNA for the CDR3: TGTGCCAGCAGCGTAGATGGCGCGGGACTAGTGGCCTACGAGCAGTACTTC.